Following are 19 T cell receptor beta chains from one sample sequenced in a study of blood T cell repertoires in COVID-19. The repertoire was sequenced with immunoSEQ multiplex PCR; TCRdb's copy has only in-frame clones and lacks some. This sample has about 99,000 clones, with over 75% found just once. Sequencing was carried out using peripheral blood. The receptors here all came from a human donor in a cohort sampled during active COVID-19.

The chain joins TRBV7-9 to TRBJ1-4; TRBD1 matches 10 bases. The CDR3 runs to 15 residues. CDR1 SEHNR and CDR2 FQNEAQ come from the germline V gene (reference sequence). J was trimmed by 5 bases and V by 5 bases; bases with no gene match: 5. The CDR3 nucleotides read TGTGCCAGCAGCGGAGTGGGACAGGGGAATGAAAAACTGTTTTTT. Translating it yields CASSGVGQGNEKLFF.

The chain has TRBV19 and TRBJ1-2; tentatively, D is TRBD1 (5 bases). The CDR3 length is 13 residues. CDR1 and CDR2 (germline): LNHDA, SQIVND (reference sequence). V shed 1 base and J shed 4 bases, with 7 bases lying between them. The CDR3 sequence is CASSIGQIYGYTF. The CDR3 nucleotides are TGTGCCAGTAGTATAGGACAGATCTATGGCTACACCTTC. Filled out from reference TRBV19 and TRBJ1-2, the complete variable domain reads DGGITQSPKYLFRKEGQNVTLSCEQNLNHDAMYWYRQDPGQGLRLIYYSQIVNDFQKGDIAEGYSVSREKKESFPLTVTSAQKNPTAFYLCASSIGQIYGYTFGSGTRLTVV.

This clone was picked up one time. This chain joins TRBV19 and TRBJ1-2; 7 bases are shared with TRBD1. CDR1 is LNHDA, CDR2 SQIVND, per germline (reference sequence). Trimming took 9 bases from V and 2 from J; bases not matched to a gene: 21. The length of the CDR3 is 18 residues. CDR3: CASTGDPGTVTSNYGYTF. The CDR3 DNA is TGTGCCAGCACTGGGGATCCCGGGACAGTAACATCGAACTATGGCTACACCTTC.

The chain has TRBV2 and TRBJ2-2, with a tentative D call TRBD1 (6 bases). The V end was cut by 0 bases, the J end by 1 base, with 6 bases between. The length of the CDR3 is 15 residues. Looked up from germline, CDR1 is SNHLY and CDR2 is FYNNEI. The CDR3 bases are TGTGCCAGCAGTGAAGCGGGACAGAACACCGGGGAGCTGTTTTTT. Encoded protein: CASSEAGQNTGELFF. The full variable domain, its missing parts supplied by reference TRBV2 and TRBJ2-2, is EPEVTQTPSHQVTQMGQEVILRCVPISNHLYFYWYRQILGQKVEFLVSFYNNEISEKSEIFDDQFSVERPDGSNFTLKIRSTKLEDSAMYFCASSEAGQNTGELFFGEGSRLTVL.

This clone came up a few times. The chain recombines TRBV3-1 (or the pseudogene TRBV3-2) with TRBJ2-7; D remains ambiguous. Between the trimmed V and J ends, which lost 0 bases and 4 bases, there was a span of 4 bases. The CDR3 consists of 12 residues. Germline V gene data show CDR1 as LGHDT and CDR2 as YNNKEL (reference sequence). The CDR3 region has the DNA TGTGCCAGCAGCCAAGATCAATACGAGCAGTACTTC. As protein: CASSQDQYEQYF.

The chain links TRBV28 to TRBJ1-4; 7 bases match TRBD1. In germline, CDR1 is MDHEN, CDR2 SYDVKM. Germline trimming cut 3 bases from V and 0 bases from J; bases unmatched to any gene: 7. This CDR3 region has 17 residues. The CDR3: CASSFQTGFATNEKLFF. CDR3 nucleotides: TGTGCCAGCAGTTTTCAGACAGGGTTTGCAACTAATGAAAAACTGTTTTTT.

The chain uses TRBV3-1 (or the pseudogene TRBV3-2) and TRBJ2-7; no definite D call. Germline V gene sequence: CDR1 LGHDT, CDR2 YNNKEL (reference sequence). The CDR3 runs to 12 residues. Trimming removed 3 bases at V and 6 bases at J, with 9 bases between. The CDR3 region has the DNA TGTGCCAGCAGCCAGCCAGGTAGCGAGCAGTACTTC. Residues: CASSQPGSEQYF.

The chain employs TRBV5-4 and TRBJ2-6; 8 bases line up with TRBD1. This CDR3 contains 18 residues. J lost 1 base, V lost 4 bases, and 10 bases had no gene match. Per the germline V gene, CDR1 is SGHNT and CDR2 is YYREEE (reference sequence). CDR3 region: CASSRLGQGASGANVLTF. In DNA form, the CDR3 reads TGTGCCAGCAGCCGCCTGGGGCAGGGGGCTTCTGGGGCCAACGTCCTGACTTTC.

This sequence joins TRBV14 and TRBJ1-1, with D unresolved. Per the germline V gene, CDR1 is SGHDN and CDR2 is FVKESK. The CDR3 consists of 15 residues. Trimming left V 4 bases short and J 0 bases short, with 12 bases between. The chain's CDR3 is CASSPTGDMNTEAFF. CDR3 bases: TGTGCCAGCAGCCCTACCGGGGATATGAACACTGAAGCTTTCTTT.

The V call is TRBV5-5, the J call TRBJ2-1; D is possibly TRBD1 (6 bases). Deletions cut 4 bases from V and 3 bases from J, with 14 bases between. The CDR3 covers 15 residues. Germline V gene sequence: CDR1 SGHKS, CDR2 YYEKEE (reference sequence). The CDR3 protein is CASSPSGQNYNEQFF. The CDR3 coding sequence is TGTGCCAGCAGCCCCAGCGGACAGAACTACAATGAGCAGTTCTTC.

The chain recombines TRBV3-1 (or the pseudogene TRBV3-2) with TRBJ2-2, with D maybe TRBD2 (7 bases). Germline CDR1 and CDR2: LGHDT and YNNKEL (reference sequence). CDR3 length equals 16 residues. Trimming took 3 bases from V and 6 from J, leaving 17 bases between them. DNA for the CDR3: TGTGCCAGCAGCCATTGGGGGGGCCCAACCCCCGGGGAGCTGTTTTTT. As protein: CASSHWGGPTPGELFF.

The V call is TRBV28, the J call TRBJ2-1; 10 positions agree with TRBD2. CDR3 length: 16 amino acids. The V gene's germline CDR1 is MDHEN and CDR2 SYDVKM. V lost 2 bases, J lost 9 bases, and 10 bases stayed unmatched. The CDR3: CASSLARASGSTEQFF. CDR3 coding DNA: TGTGCCAGCAGTTTAGCTAGGGCTAGCGGGAGCACTGAGCAGTTCTTC.

This clone was seen only once. A read error may produce the germline difference seen at one junction end. J is TRBJ2-7 and V is TRBV7-7; weak D call: TRBD2 (5 bases). The germline V gene has CDR1 SSHAT and CDR2 FNYEAQ (reference sequence). The CDR3 is 14 residues long. CDR3 residues: CASSPHGVGNEQYF. CDR3 DNA: TGTGCTAGCAGCCCCCACGGGGTGGGGAACGAGCAGTACTTC.

This clone was counted a few times. The rearrangement links TRBV19 to TRBJ2-3, with TRBD2 matching over 11 bases. The CDR3 runs to 15 residues. V gave up 3 bases and J gave up 9 bases; unmatched junction bases: 8. CDR1 LNHDA and CDR2 SQIVND come from the germline V gene (reference sequence). CDR3 bases: TGTGCCAGTAGTATTTCAGCCGGGACTAGCGGAACGCAGTATTTT. This codes for CASSISAGTSGTQYF.

V and J are TRBV9 and TRBJ2-7; possibly TRBD1 for D (5 bases). Germline V gives CDR1 SGDLS, CDR2 YYNGEE. Trimming removed 0 bases at V and 1 base at J, with 14 bases between. The CDR3 sequence is 16 residues long. The CDR3 is CASSVGISQGSYEQYF. In DNA, the CDR3 is TGTGCCAGCAGCGTAGGGATCAGCCAGGGTTCCTACGAGCAGTACTTC.

This clone was observed a single time. The genes are TRBV5-1 and TRBJ2-7, with TRBD2 identical over 8 bases. The V and J ends lost 0 bases and 1 base, in that order; junction bases with no gene match: 6. The germline gives CDR1 SGHRS, CDR2 YFSETQ. The CDR3 length is 16 residues. CDR3 DNA: TGCGCCAGCAGCTTGGTGGGTAGCGGGACTTCCTACGAGCAGTACTTC. This translates into CASSLVGSGTSYEQYF. Variable domain in full (rest from reference TRBV5-1 and TRBJ2-7): KAGVTQTPRYLIKTRGQQVTLSCSPISGHRSVSWYQQTPGQGLQFLFEYFSETQRNKGNFPGRFSGRQFSNSRSEMNVSTLELGDSALYLCASSLVGSGTSYEQYFGPGTRLTVT.

This clone was detected only a few times. V gene TRBV5-4 combines with J gene TRBJ2-1, with 11 nucleotides matching TRBD2. The CDR3 is 17 amino acids. V lost 4 bases to trimming and J lost 11 bases; unmatched junction nucleotides: 17. The germline CDR1 and CDR2 sequences are SGHNT and YYREEE (reference sequence). The CDR3 spells CASSPTVELAGGKKQFF. CDR3 nucleotide sequence: TGTGCCAGCAGCCCTACTGTGGAATTAGCGGGGGGGAAAAAGCAGTTCTTC.

This sequence joins TRBV24-1 and TRBJ2-3; perhaps TRBD2 as D (6 bases). Germline CDR1 KGHDR, CDR2 SFDVKD. The CDR3 loop spans 15 amino acids. V was trimmed by 5 bases and J by 4 bases, leaving 15 bases between them. This CDR3 is CATSVSSAGPDTQYF. CDR3 in DNA: TGTGCCACCAGTGTATCTAGCGCCGGGCCAGATACGCAGTATTTT.

The chain joins TRBV5-1 to TRBJ1-1, with a weak D call TRBD1 (5 bases). V dropped 7 bases and J dropped 0 bases, with 13 bases sitting between them. The CDR3 spans 14 residues. Germline-derived CDR1 and CDR2 are SGHRS and YFSETQ. CDR3 residues: CASSGEVMNTEAFF. DNA for the CDR3: TGCGCCAGCTCGGGGGAAGTAATGAACACTGAAGCTTTCTTT.